This TCR beta chain is from a study of blood T cell repertoires in COVID-19. Study in general: From the United States, Italy and Spain came samples of acute and convalescent COVID-19.

As handled by the study authors: Amplification of reference gene primers was used by the study to estimate nucleated cell counts. The table came from immunoSEQ multiplex PCR; TCRdb's copy has only in-frame clones and leaves some out. V and J calls and clone size are as listed in that table; D and trimming were resolved from the DNA. Of 45,000 to 55,000 clones listed, roughly 80% are singletons. This receptor was identified in a human donor in a cohort sampled during active COVID-19. Material for sequencing was peripheral blood.

This CDR3 is CASSTGLAGQRWGELFF. The CDR3 DNA is TGTGCCAGCAGTACGGGACTAGCGGGGCAGCGCTGGGGGGAGCTGTTTTTT. The chain employs TRBV6-2 or TRBV6-3 and TRBJ2-2; 13 positions match TRBD2. Germline V gene lookup returns CDR1 MNHEY and CDR2 SVGEGT. The CDR3 is made up of 17 amino acids. The J segment lost 8 bases and the V segment lost 5 bases, leaving 11 bases of the junction unmatched.